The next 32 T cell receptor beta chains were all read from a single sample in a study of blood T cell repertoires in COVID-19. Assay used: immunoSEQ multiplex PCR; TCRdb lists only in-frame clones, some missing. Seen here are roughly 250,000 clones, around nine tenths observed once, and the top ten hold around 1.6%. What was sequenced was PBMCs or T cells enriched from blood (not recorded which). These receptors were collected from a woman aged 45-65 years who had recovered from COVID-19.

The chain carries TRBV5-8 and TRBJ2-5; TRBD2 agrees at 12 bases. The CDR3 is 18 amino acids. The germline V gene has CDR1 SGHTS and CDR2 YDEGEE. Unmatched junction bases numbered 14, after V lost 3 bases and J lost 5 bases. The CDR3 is CASSSGFASGRDWETQYF. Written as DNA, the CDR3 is TGTGCCAGCAGCTCCGGTTTCGCTAGCGGGAGGGATTGGGAGACCCAGTACTTC.

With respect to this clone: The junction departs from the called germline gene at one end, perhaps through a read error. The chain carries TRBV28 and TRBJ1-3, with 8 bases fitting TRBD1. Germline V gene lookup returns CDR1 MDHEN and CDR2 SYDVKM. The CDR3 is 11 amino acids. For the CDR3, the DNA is TGTGCCAGCAGTTTAGAGGGACAGGTAAAATTT. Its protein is CASSLEGQVKF. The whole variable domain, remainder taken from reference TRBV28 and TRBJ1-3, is DVKVTQSSRYLVKRTGEKVFLECVQDMDHENMFWYRQDPGLGLRLIYFSYDVKMKEKGDIPEGYSVSREKKERFSLILESASTNQTSMYLCASSLEGQVKFGEGSWLTVV.

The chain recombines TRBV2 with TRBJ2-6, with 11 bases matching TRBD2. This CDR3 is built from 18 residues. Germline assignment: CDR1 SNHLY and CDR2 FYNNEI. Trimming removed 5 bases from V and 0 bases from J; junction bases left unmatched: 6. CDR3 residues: CASSPTSGDLSGANVLTF. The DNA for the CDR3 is TGTGCCAGCAGTCCGACTAGCGGGGATCTCTCTGGGGCCAACGTCCTGACTTTC.

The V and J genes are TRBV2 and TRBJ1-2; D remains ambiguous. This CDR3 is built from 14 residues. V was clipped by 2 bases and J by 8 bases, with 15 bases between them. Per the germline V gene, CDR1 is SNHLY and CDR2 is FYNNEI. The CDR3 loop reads CASSELSTSGGYTF. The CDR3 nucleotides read TGTGCCAGCAGTGAACTGTCCACCTCCGGGGGCTACACCTTC.

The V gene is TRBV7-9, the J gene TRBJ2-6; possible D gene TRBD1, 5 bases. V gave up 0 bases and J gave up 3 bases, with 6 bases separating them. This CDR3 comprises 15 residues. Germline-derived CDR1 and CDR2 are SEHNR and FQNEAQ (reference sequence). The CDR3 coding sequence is TGTGCCAGCAGCTTAGCAGGGGATGGGGCCAACGTCCTGACTTTC. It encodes CASSLAGDGANVLTF.

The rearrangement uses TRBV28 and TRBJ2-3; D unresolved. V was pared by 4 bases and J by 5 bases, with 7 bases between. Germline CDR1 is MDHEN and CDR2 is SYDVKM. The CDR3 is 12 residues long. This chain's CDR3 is CASSSQVDTQYF. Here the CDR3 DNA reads TGTGCCAGCAGTTCCCAGGTAGATACGCAGTATTTT.

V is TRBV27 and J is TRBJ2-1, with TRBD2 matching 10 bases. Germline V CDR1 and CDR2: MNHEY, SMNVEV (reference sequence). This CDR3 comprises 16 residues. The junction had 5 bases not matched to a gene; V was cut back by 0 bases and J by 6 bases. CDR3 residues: CASSLSSGRVLNEQFF. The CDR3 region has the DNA TGTGCCAGCAGTTTATCGAGCGGGAGGGTCCTCAATGAGCAGTTCTTC.

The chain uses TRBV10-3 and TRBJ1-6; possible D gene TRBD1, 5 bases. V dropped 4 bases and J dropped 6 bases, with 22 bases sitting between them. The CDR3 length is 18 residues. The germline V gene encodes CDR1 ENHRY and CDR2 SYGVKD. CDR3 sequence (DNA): TGTGCCATCAGTGTTGGGTCCGCCGGGACTGGTTTTAATTCACCCCTCCACTTT. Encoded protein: CAISVGSAGTGFNSPLHF.

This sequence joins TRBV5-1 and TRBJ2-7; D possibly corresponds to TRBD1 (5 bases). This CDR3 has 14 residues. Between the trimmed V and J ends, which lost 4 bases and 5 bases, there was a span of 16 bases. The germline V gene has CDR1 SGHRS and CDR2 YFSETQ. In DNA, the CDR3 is TGCGCCAGCAGCACCACTTCACGGACAAACGAGCAGTACTTC. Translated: CASSTTSRTNEQYF.

CDR3: CAWGGGPGNTIYF. The CDR3 DNA reads as TGTGCCTGGGGGGGAGGTCCTGGAAACACCATATATTTT. The rearrangement joins TRBV30 to TRBJ1-3; tentatively, D is TRBD1 (5 bases). There are 13 residues in the CDR3. V gave up 5 bases and J gave up 2 bases, with 10 bases separating them. Germline-derived CDR1 and CDR2 are GTSNPN and SVGIG (reference sequence). The full variable domain, in which reference TRBV30 and TRBJ1-3 provide the parts outside the CDR3, is SQTIHQWPATLVQPVGSPLSLECTVEGTSNPNLYWYRQAAGRGLQLLFYSVGIGQISSEVPQNLSASRPQDRQFILSSKKLLLSDSGFYLCAWGGGPGNTIYFGEGSWLTVV.

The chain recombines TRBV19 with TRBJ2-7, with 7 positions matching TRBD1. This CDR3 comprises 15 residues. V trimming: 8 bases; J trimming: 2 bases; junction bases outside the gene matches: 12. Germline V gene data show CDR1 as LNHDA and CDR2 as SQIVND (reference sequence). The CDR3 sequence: CASQRLPGQPYEQYF. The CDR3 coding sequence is TGTGCCAGTCAGCGCCTTCCGGGACAGCCCTACGAGCAGTACTTC.

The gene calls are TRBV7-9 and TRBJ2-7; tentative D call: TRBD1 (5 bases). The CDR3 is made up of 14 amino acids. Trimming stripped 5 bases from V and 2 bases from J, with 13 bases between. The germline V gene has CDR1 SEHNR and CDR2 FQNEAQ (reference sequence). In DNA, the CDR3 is TGTGCCAGCAGCCCTCTGGACATCGCCTACGAGCAGTACTTC. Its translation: CASSPLDIAYEQYF.

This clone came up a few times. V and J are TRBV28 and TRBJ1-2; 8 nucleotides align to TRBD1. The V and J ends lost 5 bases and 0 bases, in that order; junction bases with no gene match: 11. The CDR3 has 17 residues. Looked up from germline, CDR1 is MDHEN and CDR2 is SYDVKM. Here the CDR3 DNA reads TGTGCCAGCAGTATCCGGGACAGGAGGGTTGCTAACTATGGCTACACCTTC. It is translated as CASSIRDRRVANYGYTF.

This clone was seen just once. The CDR3 is CAWSGLGATEAFF. CDR3 bases: TGTGCCTGGAGTGGATTGGGGGCCACTGAAGCTTTCTTT. This chain connects TRBV30 to TRBJ1-1; a possible D gene is TRBD1 (6 bases). Per germline, CDR1 GTSNPN and CDR2 SVGIG (reference sequence). The CDR3 runs 13 residues. V was clipped by 1 base and J by 4 bases, with 10 bases between them. The entire variable domain, with the rest obtained from reference TRBV30 and TRBJ1-1, is as follows: SQTIHQWPATLVQPVGSPLSLECTVEGTSNPNLYWYRQAAGRGLQLLFYSVGIGQISSEVPQNLSASRPQDRQFILSSKKLLLSDSGFYLCAWSGLGATEAFFGQGTRLTVV.

The CDR3 loop reads CASSRTQGSDTQYF. CDR3 bases: TGCGCCAGCAGCCGAACGCAGGGGTCAGATACGCAGTATTTT. J is TRBJ2-3 and V is TRBV4-3, with D possibly TRBD1 on 6 matching bases. V lost 4 bases to trimming and J lost 4 bases, with 12 bases between them. The CDR3 sequence is 14 residues long. In germline, CDR1 is LGHNA, CDR2 YSLEER.

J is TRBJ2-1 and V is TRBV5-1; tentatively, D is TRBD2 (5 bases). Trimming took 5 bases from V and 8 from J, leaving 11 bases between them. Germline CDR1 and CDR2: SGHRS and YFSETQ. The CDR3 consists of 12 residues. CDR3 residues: CASRREGYEQFF. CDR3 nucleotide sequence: TGCGCCAGCAGGCGTGAGGGTTATGAGCAGTTCTTC. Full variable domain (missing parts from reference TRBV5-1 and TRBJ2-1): KAGVTQTPRYLIKTRGQQVTLSCSPISGHRSVSWYQQTPGQGLQFLFEYFSETQRNKGNFPGRFSGRQFSNSRSEMNVSTLELGDSALYLCASRREGYEQFFGPGTRLTVL.

The CDR3 sequence is CASSQEGGRNNEQFF. DNA for the CDR3: TGTGCCAGCAGCCAAGAAGGCGGGAGGAACAATGAGCAGTTCTTC. The chain uses TRBV3-1 (or the pseudogene TRBV3-2) and TRBJ2-1; 8 bases align to TRBD2. The CDR3 contains 15 residues. V trimming: 0 bases; J trimming: 5 bases; junction bases outside the gene matches: 3. Germline V gene data show CDR1 as LGHDT and CDR2 as YNNKEL (reference sequence).

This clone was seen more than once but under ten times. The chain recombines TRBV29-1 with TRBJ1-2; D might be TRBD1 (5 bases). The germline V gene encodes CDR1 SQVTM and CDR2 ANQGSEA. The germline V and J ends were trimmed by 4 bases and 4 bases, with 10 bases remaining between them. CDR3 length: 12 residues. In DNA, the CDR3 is TGCAGCGTTGTCACGGGACTCTATGGCTACACCTTC. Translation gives CSVVTGLYGYTF.

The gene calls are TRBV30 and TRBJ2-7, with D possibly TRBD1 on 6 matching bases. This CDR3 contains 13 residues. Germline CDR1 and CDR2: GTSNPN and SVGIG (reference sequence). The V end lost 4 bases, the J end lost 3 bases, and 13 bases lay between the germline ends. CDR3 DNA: TGTGCCTGGACCGCAGGGGTTATCTACGAGCAGTACTTC. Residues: CAWTAGVIYEQYF.

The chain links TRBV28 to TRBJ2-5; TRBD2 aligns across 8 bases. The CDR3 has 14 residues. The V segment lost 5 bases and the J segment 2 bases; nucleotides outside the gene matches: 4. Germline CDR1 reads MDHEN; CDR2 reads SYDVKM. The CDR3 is CASSPGGGQETQYF. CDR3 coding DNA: TGTGCCAGCAGTCCGGGGGGGGGACAAGAGACCCAGTACTTC.

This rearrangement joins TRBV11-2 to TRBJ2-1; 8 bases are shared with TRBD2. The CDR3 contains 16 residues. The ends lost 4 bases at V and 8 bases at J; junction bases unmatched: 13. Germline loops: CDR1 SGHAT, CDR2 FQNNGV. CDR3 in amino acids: CASSSLAVKIADEQFF. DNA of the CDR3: TGTGCCAGCAGCTCACTAGCGGTAAAAATCGCCGATGAGCAGTTCTTC.

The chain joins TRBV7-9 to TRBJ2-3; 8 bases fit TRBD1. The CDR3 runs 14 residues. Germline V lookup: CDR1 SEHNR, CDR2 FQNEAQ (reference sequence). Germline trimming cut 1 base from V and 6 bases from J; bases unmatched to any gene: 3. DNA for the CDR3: TGTGCCAGCAGCTTAGGGACAGGGCCGGATACGCAGTATTTT. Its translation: CASSLGTGPDTQYF.

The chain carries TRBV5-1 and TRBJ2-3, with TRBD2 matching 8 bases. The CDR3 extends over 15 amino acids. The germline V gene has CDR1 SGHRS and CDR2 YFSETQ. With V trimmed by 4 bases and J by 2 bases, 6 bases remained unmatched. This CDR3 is CASSPTSEITDTQYF. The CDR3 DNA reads TGCGCCAGCAGCCCGACTAGCGAGATCACAGATACGCAGTATTTT.

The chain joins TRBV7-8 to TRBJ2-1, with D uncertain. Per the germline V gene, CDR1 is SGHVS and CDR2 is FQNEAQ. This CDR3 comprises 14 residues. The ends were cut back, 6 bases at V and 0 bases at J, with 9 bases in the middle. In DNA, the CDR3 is TGTGCCAGCAGTCGCGAGGCCTCCTACAATGAGCAGTTCTTC. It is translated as CASSREASYNEQFF.

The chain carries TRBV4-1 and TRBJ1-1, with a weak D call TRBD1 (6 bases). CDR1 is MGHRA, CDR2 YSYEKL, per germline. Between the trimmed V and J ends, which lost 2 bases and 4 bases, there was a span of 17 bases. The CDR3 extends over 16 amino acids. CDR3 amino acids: CASSQTGRGGITEAFF. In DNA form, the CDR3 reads TGCGCCAGCAGCCAAACAGGGAGGGGGGGAATCACTGAAGCTTTCTTT.

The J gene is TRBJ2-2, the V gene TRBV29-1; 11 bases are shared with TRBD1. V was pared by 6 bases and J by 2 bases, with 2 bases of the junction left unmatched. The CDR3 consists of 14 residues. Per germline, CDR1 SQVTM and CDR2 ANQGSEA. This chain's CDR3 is CSVDRGRNTGELFF. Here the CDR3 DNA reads TGCAGCGTGGACAGGGGGCGAAACACCGGGGAGCTGTTTTTT.

CDR3 protein: CSVELHLAGRTEAFF. CDR3 in DNA: TGCAGCGTTGAACTCCACCTGGCGGGGAGGACTGAAGCTTTCTTT. This chain joins TRBV29-1 and TRBJ1-1; D is ambiguous. V was clipped by 2 bases and J by 5 bases, with 18 bases between them. The CDR3 is 15 residues long. From germline, CDR1 is SQVTM and CDR2 ANQGSEA.

The CDR3 coding sequence is TGTGCCAGCAGTTACGGACAGGGGATAGGGAATGAGCAGTTCTTC. Amino acid sequence: CASSYGQGIGNEQFF. The rearrangement links TRBV6-5 to TRBJ2-1; 9 bases are shared with TRBD1. With V trimmed by 2 bases and J by 7 bases, 6 bases remained unmatched. Germline values: CDR1 MNHEY, CDR2 SVGAGI. The CDR3 is 15 residues long.

The CDR3 spells CASGVAGVGTDTQYF. The CDR3 region has the DNA TGTGCCAGCGGGGTAGCGGGAGTCGGGACAGATACGCAGTATTTT. The chain combines TRBV5-6 with TRBJ2-3; TRBD2 agrees at 9 bases. The V gene's germline CDR1 is SGHDT and CDR2 YYEEEE. The CDR3 is made up of 15 amino acids. V was pared by 7 bases and J by 3 bases, with 9 bases of the junction left unmatched.

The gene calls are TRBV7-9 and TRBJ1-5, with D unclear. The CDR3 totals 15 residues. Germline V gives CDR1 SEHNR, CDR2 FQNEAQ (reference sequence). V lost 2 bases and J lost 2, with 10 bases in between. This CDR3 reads CASSLSVRGNQPQHF. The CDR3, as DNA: TGTGCCAGCAGCTTATCGGTACGTGGCAATCAGCCCCAGCATTTT.

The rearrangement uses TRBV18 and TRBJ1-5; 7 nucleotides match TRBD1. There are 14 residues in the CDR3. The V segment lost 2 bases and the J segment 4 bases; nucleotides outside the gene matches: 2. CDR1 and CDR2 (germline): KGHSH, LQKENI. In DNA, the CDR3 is TGTGCCAGCTCACCAGTGGGACAGAATCAGCCCCAGCATTTT. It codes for CASSPVGQNQPQHF.

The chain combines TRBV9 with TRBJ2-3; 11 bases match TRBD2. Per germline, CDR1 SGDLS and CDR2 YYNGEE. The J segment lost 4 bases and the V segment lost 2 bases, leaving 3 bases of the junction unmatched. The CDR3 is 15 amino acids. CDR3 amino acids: CASSVTSGSADTQYF. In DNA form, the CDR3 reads TGTGCCAGCAGCGTCACTAGCGGGAGCGCAGATACGCAGTATTTT.